These 26 T cell receptor beta chains originate from one sample sequenced in a study of T cells in Graves' hyperthyroidism and ophthalmopathy. Researchers amplified the TCR beta CDR3 regions from RNA transcripts. The HTBI primer set drove a first-round RT-PCR of the TCR CDR3. TCRdb called the multiplex PCR reads again in MiXCR, with one record for every CDR3 protein. The sample holds about 590,000 distinct CDR3 sequences; approximately 15% are singletons and the top ten take more than 6%. Sequenced material: blood. The receptors were sampled from a woman aged 18 to 35 with Graves' ophthalmopathy.

This clonotype has a count of ten or more. The chain is built from TRBV7-9 and TRBJ2-1; 12 bases align to TRBD2. CDR1 SEHNR and CDR2 FQNEAQ come from the germline V gene (reference sequence). The CDR3 runs 20 residues. V lost 5 bases and J lost 4; bases outside the gene matches: 18. CDR3 nucleotide sequence: TGTGCCAGCAGCCCTACCGCATGGACTAGCGGGACCCGAACGTACAATGAGCAGTTCTTC. As protein: CASSPTAWTSGTRTYNEQFF.

At least ten counts were recorded for this clonotype. CDR3 nucleotide sequence: TGTGCCAGCAGTATTGACAGGGCCACGGACGCTTTCTTT. Protein product: CASSIDRATDAFF. The J gene is TRBJ1-1, the V gene TRBV12-3 or TRBV12-4; TRBD1 matches at 7 bases. J gave up 11 bases and V 5 bases, and 11 bases lay outside the gene matches. The CDR3 is 13 amino acids.

This clonotype was picked up many times. The chain carries TRBV20-1 and TRBJ2-7, with 9 bases lining up with TRBD2. Germline V gene data show CDR1 as DFQATT and CDR2 as SNEGSKA (reference sequence). This CDR3 contains 16 residues. V lost 4 bases, J lost 1 base, and 11 bases stayed unmatched. CDR3 protein: CSAIHPLAGTSYEQYF. The DNA for the CDR3 is TGCAGTGCTATCCACCCACTAGCGGGCACATCCTACGAGCAGTACTTC.

This clonotype was seen ten or more times. The chain employs TRBV4-3 and TRBJ2-1, with TRBD2 matching over 9 bases. The CDR3 runs to 13 residues. Germline CDR1 reads LGHNA; CDR2 reads YSLEER. Trimming cost V 8 bases and J 4 bases; bases outside gene matches: 3. DNA of the CDR3: TGCGCCAGCGCTAGCGGGAAGTACAATGAGCAGTTCTTC. Translation gives CASASGKYNEQFF.

V gene TRBV24-1 combines with J gene TRBJ1-1; D remains ambiguous. The CDR3 consists of 13 residues. Germline CDR1 reads KGHDR; CDR2 reads SFDVKD. V was clipped by 5 bases and J by 5 bases, with 11 bases between them. The CDR3 nucleotides are TGTGCCACCAGTGCCCCCCGCGGGACTGAAGCTTTCTTT. Encoded protein: CATSAPRGTEAFF.

This clonotype was recorded at least ten times. Here the CDR3 reads CASSRQGTSQETQYF. DNA of the CDR3: TGTGCCAGCAGCCGCCAAGGGACATCCCAAGAGACCCAGTACTTC. The chain carries TRBV5-8 and TRBJ2-5, with a possible D match to TRBD1 (6 bases). The V and J ends lost 4 bases and 1 base respectively, with 14 bases between them. This CDR3 contains 15 residues. Per germline, CDR1 SGHTS and CDR2 YDEGEE. The variable domain in full, with the rest retrieved from reference TRBV5-8 and TRBJ2-5, is EAGVTQSPTHLIKTRGQQATLRCSPISGHTSVYWYQQALGLGLQFLLWYDEGEERNRGNFPPRFSGRQFPNYSSELNVNALELEDSALYLCASSRQGTSQETQYFGPGTRLLVL.

This clonotype was seen at least ten times. J is TRBJ1-1 and V is TRBV28; 8 nucleotides match TRBD1. The CDR3 extends over 18 amino acids. After removal of 4 bases from V and 0 bases from J, the junction contained 13 bases not matched to a gene. The V gene's germline CDR1 is MDHEN and CDR2 SYDVKM. The CDR3 sequence: CASSSQNAWDRLNTEAFF. The CDR3 DNA sequence: TGTGCCAGCAGTTCCCAGAACGCTTGGGACAGGCTGAACACTGAAGCTTTCTTT.

CDR3 DNA sequence: TGCAGTTCCAAATCACTAGCGGGGTGGAATGAGCAGTTCTTC. Protein sequence: CSSKSLAGWNEQFF. J is TRBJ2-1 and V is TRBV20-1; TRBD2 agrees at 10 bases. CDR1 and CDR2 from the germline V gene are DFQATT and SNEGSKA (reference sequence). V dropped 8 bases and J dropped 7; count of bases not matched to a gene: 11. This CDR3 is 14 amino acids long.

With regard to this clonotype: A read error may account for a junction end that differs from germline. V is TRBV16 and J is TRBJ2-5; 7 positions agree with TRBD1. The CDR3 spans 12 residues. The germline gives CDR1 KGHSY, CDR2 FQNENV. Written as DNA, the CDR3 is TGTGCCAGCAGCCGCGAGGGGGCGTCCCCCCACTTC. It is translated as CASSREGASPHF.

With respect to this clonotype: This may be a read error, as it is one base from a much larger clone. This rearrangement joins TRBV7-2 to TRBJ1-2; possibly TRBD1 for D (5 bases). CDR3 size: 14 residues. Germline V gives CDR1 SGHTA, CDR2 FQGNSA. CDR3 region: CASSFQGPLYGYAF. The CDR3 DNA reads TGTGCCAGCAGCTTTCAGGGCCCCCTCTATGGCTACGCCTTC.

This clonotype was counted at least ten times. The V and J genes are TRBV6-1 and TRBJ1-1; D uncertain. V was pared by 5 bases and J by 5 bases, with 12 bases between. CDR1 is MNHNS, CDR2 SASEGT, per germline. The CDR3 sequence is 13 residues long. The CDR3 DNA is TGTGCCAGCAGTTACCCAGAGATTACTGAAGCTTTCTTT. Its translation is CASSYPEITEAFF.

This clonotype was counted at least ten times. The V gene is TRBV4-2, the J gene TRBJ1-1, with TRBD1 identical over 7 bases. The V gene's germline CDR1 is LGHNA and CDR2 YNFKEQ. The length of the CDR3 is 15 residues. J gave up 4 bases and V 1 base, and 6 bases lay outside the gene matches. CDR3 bases: TGTGCCAGCAGCCAAGGGATCGACAGGGCCACTGAAGCTTTCTTT. As protein: CASSQGIDRATEAFF.

This clonotype showed up many times. V is TRBV18 and J is TRBJ1-2; TRBD1 matches at 10 bases. The J segment lost 6 bases and the V segment lost 6 bases, leaving 4 bases of the junction unmatched. The CDR3 spans 13 residues. From germline, CDR1 is KGHSH and CDR2 LQKENI. CDR3 in DNA: TGTGCCAGCTCGGGGACAGGGGAGAATGGCTACACCTTC. Translated: CASSGTGENGYTF.

As for this clonotype: The junction departs from the called germline gene at one end, perhaps through a read error. The V and J genes are TRBV4-1 and TRBJ2-7; no firm D call. Germline V gene lookup returns CDR1 MGHRA and CDR2 YSYEKL. The CDR3 extends over 16 amino acids. The DNA of the CDR3 is TGCGCCAGCACCCAAAGACTGAGTCTTCCCTCCTACGAGCAGTACTTC. Amino acid sequence: CASTQRLSLPSYEQYF.

This clonotype was detected many times. The chain has TRBV7-3 and TRBJ1-2; a weak D match, TRBD1 (5 bases). There are 11 residues in the CDR3. In germline, CDR1 is SGHTA, CDR2 FQGTGA. Deletions cut 8 bases from V and 5 bases from J, with 9 bases between. As DNA, the CDR3 is TGTGCCAGCGGGACCAGATATGGCTACACCTTC. Translated: CASGTRYGYTF.

In its sample, this clonotype was seen once. A much bigger clone sits one base away, suggesting this may be a read error. V usage is TRBV7-9 and J usage is TRBJ1-5; unclear D gene. Germline V gene data show CDR1 as SEHNR and CDR2 as FQNEAQ (reference sequence). Trimming left V 4 bases short and J 0 bases short, with 13 bases between. CDR3 length equals 16 residues. The CDR3: CASSSWYRYSNQPQHF. The CDR3 nucleotides read TGTGCCAGCAGCTCCTGGTACAGATATAGCAATCAGCCCCAGCATTTT.

J is TRBJ2-3 and V is TRBV14; perhaps TRBD1 as D (6 bases). The CDR3 spans 16 residues. CDR1 SGHDN and CDR2 FVKESK come from the germline V gene. The V end was cut by 3 bases, the J end by 5 bases, with 18 bases between. The CDR3: CASSHGAARGGDTQYF. The CDR3 nucleotides read TGTGCCAGCAGCCACGGAGCGGCCAGGGGTGGAGATACGCAGTATTTT.

V and J are TRBV3-2 and TRBJ2-2; TRBD2 is taken as the D call from the table, unchecked against the DNA. TRBV3-2 constitutes a pseudogene. The CDR3 is made up of 20 amino acids. The CDR3 DNA is TGTGCCAGCAGCCAAGACGCCGGGACTAGCGGGGGGGAGAACACCGGGGAGCTGTTTTTT. Residues: CASSQDAGTSGGENTGELFF.

The rearrangement joins TRBV28 to TRBJ1-4, with TRBD1 matching over 10 bases. Germline CDR1 MDHEN, CDR2 SYDVKM. The CDR3 extends over 15 amino acids. Germline trimming cut 4 bases from V and 6 bases from J; bases unmatched to any gene: 5. As DNA, the CDR3 is TGTGCCAGCAGTTCGCCGGGACAGGGGCATGAAAAACTGTTTTTT. Protein product: CASSSPGQGHEKLFF.

A note on this clonotype: Compared with germline, one end of the junction differs, possibly owing to a read error. V is TRBV7-2 and J is TRBJ2-3, with a weak D call TRBD1 (6 bases). Germline V gives CDR1 SGHTA, CDR2 FQGNSA. This CDR3 is 19 amino acids long. In DNA form, the CDR3 reads TGTGCCGGCAGCTTAGGATGGGTAAATAGGCCAGGGGAGAAAGATACGCAGTATTTT. Translating gives CAGSLGWVNRPGEKDTQYF.

This clonotype was picked up many times. This chain uses TRBV2 with TRBJ2-1; D possibly corresponds to TRBD2 (6 bases). V was trimmed by 6 bases and J by 8 bases, leaving 23 bases between them. The CDR3 has 16 amino acids. CDR1 and CDR2 from the germline V gene are SNHLY and FYNNEI. The CDR3 is CASRPGTSGLWDEQFF. The CDR3 DNA follows: TGTGCCAGCAGGCCCGGGACTTCGGGGCTCTGGGATGAGCAGTTCTTC.

The rearrangement uses TRBV20-1 and TRBJ2-3, with 8 bases identical to TRBD1. Per germline, CDR1 DFQATT and CDR2 SNEGSKA (reference sequence). V gave up 2 bases and J gave up 4 bases; unmatched junction bases: 5. This CDR3 has 14 residues. The CDR3: CSARRTGSSDTQYF. The CDR3 region has the DNA TGCAGTGCTAGACGGACAGGGTCTTCAGATACGCAGTATTTT.

This clonotype has at least ten counts. This chain links TRBV3-1 with TRBJ2-3, with 9 bases fitting TRBD2. CDR3 length: 15 amino acids. V lost 6 bases and J lost 5; bases outside the gene matches: 9. The germline CDR1 and CDR2 sequences are LGHDT and YNNKEL (reference sequence). CDR3 nucleotide sequence: TGTGCCAGCAGGTTGGGTAGCGGGAGAGGAGATACGCAGTATTTT. Translated, it gives CASRLGSGRGDTQYF.

This clonotype was seen ten or more times. V is TRBV6-5 and J is TRBJ2-5; D remains unclear. CDR1 and CDR2 from the germline V gene are MNHEY and SVGAGI. V dropped 2 bases and J dropped 5 bases, with 9 bases sitting between them. The CDR3 is made up of 13 amino acids. Here the CDR3 reads CASSYPARETQYF. Written as DNA, the CDR3 is TGTGCCAGCAGTTACCCCGCCCGGGAGACCCAGTACTTC.

In its sample, this clonotype was seen many times. The chain links TRBV7-3 to TRBJ2-6; D is uncertain. Trimming removed 4 bases at V and 1 base at J, with 8 bases between. The germline gives CDR1 SGHTA, CDR2 FQGTGA. This CDR3 region has 15 residues. CDR3 protein: CASSSTDSGANVLTF. The CDR3, as DNA: TGTGCCAGCAGCTCCACGGATTCTGGGGCCAACGTCCTGACTTTC.

This clonotype was seen at least ten times. The rearrangement joins TRBV19 to TRBJ2-1; tentatively, D is TRBD1 (6 bases). In germline, CDR1 is LNHDA, CDR2 SQIVND (reference sequence). The ends were cut back, 10 bases at V and 7 bases at J, with 17 bases in the middle. The CDR3 totals 13 residues. CDR3 protein: CATRTGPSNEQFF. CDR3 coding DNA: TGTGCCACCAGAACAGGGCCATCGAATGAGCAGTTCTTC.